Below, one T cell receptor (beta chain) is given with its context. Its antigen is not identified. There are 13 residues in the CDR3. Looked up from germline, CDR1 is SQVTM and CDR2 is ANQGSEA. V gave up 6 bases and J gave up 6 bases; unmatched junction bases: 8. Researchers tagged individual cDNA molecules with unique molecular identifiers. One entry per CDR3 protein, called by TCRdb with MiXCR from the 5' RACE reads. The repertoire consists of about 60,000 distinct CDR3 sequences, with more than 9% occurring once and the leading ten covering roughly 1.2%. The sample comes from a study of early T cells in non-severe SARS-CoV-2 infection. Study-level results: VDJdb-based annotation leaned toward anti-spike CD8 responses and missed private and CD4 specificities.

This rearrangement joins TRBV29-1 to TRBJ1-1, with 9 bases aligning to TRBD1. The clonotype originates from an adult who was a healthcare worker with PCR-confirmed SARS-CoV-2 infection or an uninfected control (not recorded which). What was sequenced was whole blood. The CDR3 DNA is TGCAGCGTCTCCGGGACAGGGCTCTCTGAAGCTTTCTTT. This encodes CSVSGTGLSEAFF.